These 20 T cell receptor beta chains came from one sample sequenced in a study of shared clonotypes between healthy human individuals. Assay used: immunoSEQ multiplex PCR; TCRdb lists only in-frame clones, some missing. The sample lists about 380,000 clones; 96% were seen once. Specimen: memory CD8+ T cells sorted from blood. Stated subset: CD45RO+ cells pooled with CCR7-negative TemRA cells. The receptors were gathered from a young man in good health.

The CDR3, as DNA: TGTGCCAGCAGCCTTTCGGGACTAGCGACCTCAAATACGCAGTATTTT. Its protein is CASSLSGLATSNTQYF. V usage is TRBV5-4 and J usage is TRBJ2-3; 10 bases are a match to TRBD2. J lost 7 bases, V lost 4 bases, and 12 bases had no gene match. Germline CDR1 is SGHNT and CDR2 is YYREEE (reference sequence). The CDR3 is 16 amino acids.

The chain couples TRBV28 to TRBJ2-2; the match to TRBD1 covers 8 bases. The CDR3 consists of 16 residues. After removal of 6 bases from V and 1 base from J, the junction contained 7 bases not matched to a gene. Germline CDR1 is MDHEN and CDR2 is SYDVKM. The CDR3 region has the DNA TGTGCCAGCAGCCGACGGACAGGGCGGAACACCGGGGAGCTGTTTTTT. It codes for CASSRRTGRNTGELFF.

The genes are TRBV11-2 and TRBJ2-5; tentatively, D is TRBD1 or TRBD2 (5 bases each). CDR1 and CDR2 (germline): SGHAT, FQNNGV. The CDR3 has 14 amino acids. V was clipped by 3 bases and J by 5 bases, with 13 bases between them. CDR3 protein: CASSFPGRGETQYF. In nucleotides, the CDR3 is TGTGCCAGCAGCTTCCCGGGGCGCGGGGAGACCCAGTACTTC.

The J gene is TRBJ2-7, the V gene TRBV6-6, with 9 bases that match TRBD1. This CDR3 is built from 15 residues. V lost 4 bases to trimming and J lost 3 bases; unmatched junction nucleotides: 7. The germline gives CDR1 MNHNY, CDR2 SVGAGI (reference sequence). The CDR3, as DNA: TGTGCCAGCAGTTCCCGGGACAGGGTAATCTACGAGCAGTACTTC. This gives the protein CASSSRDRVIYEQYF.

This clone has a single count. This rearrangement joins TRBV29-1 to TRBJ2-1; 12 positions match TRBD2. The germline V gene has CDR1 SQVTM and CDR2 ANQGSEA. The CDR3 has 16 amino acids. With V trimmed by 0 bases and J by 4 bases, 4 bases remained unmatched. CDR3 protein: CSVEEPGLAGYNEQFF. The CDR3 DNA is TGCAGCGTTGAAGAGCCCGGACTAGCGGGGTACAATGAGCAGTTCTTC.

The rearrangement uses TRBV4-1 and TRBJ2-1, with D perhaps matching TRBD2 (6 bases). The CDR3 extends over 16 amino acids. The germline V gene has CDR1 MGHRA and CDR2 YSYEKL. The V end was cut by 2 bases, the J end by 1 base, with 12 bases between. The CDR3 sequence: CASSQRGTSSYNEQFF. As DNA, the CDR3 is TGCGCCAGCAGCCAACGCGGGACGTCTTCCTACAATGAGCAGTTCTTC.

This clone has just one count. The chain combines TRBV28 with TRBJ2-5, with D possibly being TRBD1 or TRBD2 (5 bases each). Germline V gene sequence: CDR1 MDHEN, CDR2 SYDVKM. V lost 6 bases and J lost 0, with 11 bases in between. The CDR3 length is 14 residues. This chain's CDR3 is CASRGWGYQETQYF. The CDR3, as DNA: TGTGCCAGCAGGGGGTGGGGGTACCAAGAGACCCAGTACTTC.

The J gene is TRBJ1-4, the V gene TRBV10-3; maybe TRBD1 (6 bases). Deletions cut 1 base from V and 7 bases from J, with 7 bases between. Germline V gene lookup returns CDR1 ENHRY and CDR2 SYGVKD. The CDR3 length is 13 residues. CDR3: CAISEWGREKLFF. Written as DNA, the CDR3 is TGTGCCATCAGTGAGTGGGGGCGTGAAAAACTGTTTTTT.

The rearrangement joins TRBV11-1 to TRBJ2-1; D is ambiguous. The CDR3 loop spans 11 amino acids. The V end lost 5 bases, the J end lost 10 bases, and 9 bases lay between the germline ends. CDR1 SGHAT and CDR2 FQDESV come from the germline V gene (reference sequence). In DNA, the CDR3 is TGTGCCAGCAGCCTGACGCTAGAGCAGTTCTTC. This sequence encodes CASSLTLEQFF.

In this sample, this clone turned up once. This rearrangement joins TRBV5-1 to TRBJ2-7; TRBD2 is a possible D gene (6 bases). Trimming left V 1 base short and J 5 bases short, with 19 bases between. The germline gives CDR1 SGHRS, CDR2 YFSETQ. CDR3 size: 16 residues. The CDR3 DNA follows: TGCGCCAGCAGCTTGTTATTGGGGGACTCGGCTCACGAGCAGTACTTC. This sequence encodes CASSLLLGDSAHEQYF.

The CDR3 is CASSSWDSGELFF. The CDR3 nucleotides are TGTGCCAGCAGTTCCTGGGACAGCGGGGAGCTGTTTTTT. The V gene is TRBV27, the J gene TRBJ2-2; 7 bases align to TRBD1. Germline-derived CDR1 and CDR2 are MNHEY and SMNVEV (reference sequence). J gave up 7 bases and V 4 bases, and 3 bases lay outside the gene matches. This CDR3 region has 13 residues.

The V gene is TRBV6-5, the J gene TRBJ1-2; the match to TRBD1 covers 7 bases. The germline gives CDR1 MNHEY, CDR2 SVGAGI. J lost 4 bases, V lost 0 bases, and 5 bases had no gene match. The CDR3 has 15 residues. For the CDR3, the DNA is TGTGCCAGCAGTTACTCGAGGGCAGGGGGCTATGGCTACACCTTC. Its translation: CASSYSRAGGYGYTF.

The J gene is TRBJ2-2, the V gene TRBV5-1; no clear D. The CDR3 is 13 amino acids. V was shortened by 4 bases and J by 3 bases, with 7 bases between the two germline ends. CDR1 and CDR2 (germline): SGHRS, YFSETQ. CDR3 sequence: CASSPIDTGELFF. DNA for the CDR3: TGCGCCAGCAGCCCCATAGACACCGGGGAGCTGTTTTTT.

A remark on this clone: This CDR3 is also generated by other DNA sequences in the sample. V usage is TRBV6-6 and J usage is TRBJ2-5; D remains unclear. In germline, CDR1 is MNHNY, CDR2 SVGAGI (reference sequence). V was pared by 0 bases and J by 4 bases, with 0 bases between. The CDR3 consists of 11 residues. The CDR3 here is CASSYSETQYF. The CDR3 DNA sequence: TGTGCCAGCAGTTACTCAGAGACCCAGTACTTC.

The V call is TRBV7-9, the J call TRBJ1-1; D might be TRBD1 (6 bases). Per the germline V gene, CDR1 is SEHNR and CDR2 is FQNEAQ (reference sequence). Deletions cut 5 bases from V and 1 base from J, with 17 bases between. The CDR3 is 16 amino acids. The CDR3 DNA reads as TGTGCCAGCAGCCTCGACAGGCCGGTCGGGAACACTGAAGCTTTCTTT. This gives the protein CASSLDRPVGNTEAFF.

The rearrangement joins TRBV7-8 to TRBJ1-5; 7 nucleotides match TRBD1. V lost 6 bases to trimming and J lost 5 bases; unmatched junction nucleotides: 7. From germline, CDR1 is SGHVS and CDR2 FQNEAQ. This CDR3 contains 14 residues. The CDR3: CASSSDRAYQPQHF. In DNA form, the CDR3 reads TGTGCCAGCAGTTCCGACAGGGCCTATCAGCCCCAGCATTTT.

CDR3 residues: CASSLDRGRANEQFF. Written as DNA, the CDR3 is TGTGCCAGCAGCTTGGACCGCGGGAGGGCCAATGAGCAGTTCTTC. This sequence joins TRBV5-4 and TRBJ2-1; TRBD2 aligns across 9 bases. From germline, CDR1 is SGHNT and CDR2 YYREEE (reference sequence). The trim removed 0 bases at V and 6 bases at J, leaving 4 bases unmatched. The CDR3 length is 15 residues.

The V and J genes are TRBV11-2 and TRBJ2-7, with D perhaps TRBD1 or TRBD2 (5 bases each). CDR1 and CDR2 from the germline V gene are SGHAT and FQNNGV. V was pared by 5 bases and J by 3 bases, with 11 bases between. The CDR3 runs to 13 residues. The CDR3: CASSPLGVYEQYF. CDR3 nucleotides: TGTGCCAGCAGCCCGTTGGGGGTCTACGAGCAGTACTTC. Combining the CDR3 with reference TRBV11-2 and TRBJ2-7 gives the whole variable domain EAGVAQSPRYKIIEKRQSVAFWCNPISGHATLYWYQQILGQGPKLLIQFQNNGVVDDSQLPKDRFSAERLKGVDSTLKIQPAKLEDSAVYLCASSPLGVYEQYFGPGTRLTVT.

V gene TRBV30 combines with J gene TRBJ2-1; the match to TRBD2 covers 9 bases. V lost 4 bases to trimming and J lost 3 bases; unmatched junction nucleotides: 4. The CDR3 length is 14 residues. From germline, CDR1 is GTSNPN and CDR2 SVGIG (reference sequence). The CDR3, as DNA: TGTGCCTGGATTAGCGGGAGAGACTACAATGAGCAGTTCTTC. Its protein is CAWISGRDYNEQFF.

The V and J genes are TRBV6-4 and TRBJ1-5, with D possibly matching TRBD1 (5 bases). This CDR3 region has 15 residues. From germline, CDR1 is MRHNA and CDR2 SNTAGT. V lost 4 bases, J lost 4 bases, and 14 bases lay in between. In DNA form, the CDR3 reads TGTGCCAGCAGTGCCGGGGTACGGGGGAATCAGCCCCAGCATTTT. Its protein is CASSAGVRGNQPQHF.